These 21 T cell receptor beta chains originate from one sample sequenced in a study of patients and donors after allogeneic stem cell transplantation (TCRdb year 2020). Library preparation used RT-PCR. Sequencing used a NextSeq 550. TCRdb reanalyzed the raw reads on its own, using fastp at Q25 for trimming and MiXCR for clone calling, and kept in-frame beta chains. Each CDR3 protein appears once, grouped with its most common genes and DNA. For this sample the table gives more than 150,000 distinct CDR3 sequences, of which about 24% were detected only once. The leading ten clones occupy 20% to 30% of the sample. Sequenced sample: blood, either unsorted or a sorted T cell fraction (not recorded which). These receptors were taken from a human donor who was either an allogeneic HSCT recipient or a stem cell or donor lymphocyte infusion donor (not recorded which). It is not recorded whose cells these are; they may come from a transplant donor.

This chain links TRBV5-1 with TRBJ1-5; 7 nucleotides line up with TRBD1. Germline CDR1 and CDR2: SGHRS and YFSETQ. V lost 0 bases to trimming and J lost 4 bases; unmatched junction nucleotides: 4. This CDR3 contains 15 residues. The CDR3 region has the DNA TGCGCCAGCAGCTTGGCTCCAGGGGGGAATCAGCCCCAGCATTTT. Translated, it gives CASSLAPGGNQPQHF.

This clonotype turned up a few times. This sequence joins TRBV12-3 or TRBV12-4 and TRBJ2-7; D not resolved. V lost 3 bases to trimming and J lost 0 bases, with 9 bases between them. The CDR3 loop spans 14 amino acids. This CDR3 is CASSLSQVSYEQYF. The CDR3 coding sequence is TGTGCCAGCAGTTTGTCTCAGGTCTCCTACGAGCAGTACTTC.

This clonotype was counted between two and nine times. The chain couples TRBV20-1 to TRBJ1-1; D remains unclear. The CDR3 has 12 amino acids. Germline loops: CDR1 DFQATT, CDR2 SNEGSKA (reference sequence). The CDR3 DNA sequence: TGCAGCGTTACCACGTCGACCGATGAAGCTTTCTTT. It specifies CSVTTSTDEAFF.

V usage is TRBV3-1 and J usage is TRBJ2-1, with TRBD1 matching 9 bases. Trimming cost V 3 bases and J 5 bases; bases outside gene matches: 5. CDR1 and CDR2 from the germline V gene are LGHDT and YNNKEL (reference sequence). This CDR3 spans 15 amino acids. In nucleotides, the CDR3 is TGTGCCAGCAGCCAGCCGGGACAGGGCCACAATGAGCAGTTCTTC. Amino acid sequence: CASSQPGQGHNEQFF.

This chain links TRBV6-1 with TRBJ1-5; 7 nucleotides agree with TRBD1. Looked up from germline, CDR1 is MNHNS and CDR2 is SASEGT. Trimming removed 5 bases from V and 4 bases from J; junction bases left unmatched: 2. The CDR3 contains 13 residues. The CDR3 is CASSMTGNQPQHF. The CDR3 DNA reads TGTGCCAGCAGTATGACAGGGAATCAGCCCCAGCATTTT.

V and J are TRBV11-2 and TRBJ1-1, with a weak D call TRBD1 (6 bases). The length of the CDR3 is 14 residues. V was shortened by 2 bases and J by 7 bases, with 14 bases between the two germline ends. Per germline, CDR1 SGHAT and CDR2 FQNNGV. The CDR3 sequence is CASSLIRGQGEAFF. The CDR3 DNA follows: TGTGCCAGCAGCTTAATCCGGGGGCAGGGTGAAGCTTTCTTT.

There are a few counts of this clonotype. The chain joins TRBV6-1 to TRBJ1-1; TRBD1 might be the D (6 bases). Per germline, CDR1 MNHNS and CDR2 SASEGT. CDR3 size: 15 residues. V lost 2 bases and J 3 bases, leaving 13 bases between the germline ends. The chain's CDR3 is CASSEKGRGDTEAFF. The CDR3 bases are TGTGCCAGCAGTGAAAAAGGGAGGGGGGACACTGAAGCTTTCTTT.

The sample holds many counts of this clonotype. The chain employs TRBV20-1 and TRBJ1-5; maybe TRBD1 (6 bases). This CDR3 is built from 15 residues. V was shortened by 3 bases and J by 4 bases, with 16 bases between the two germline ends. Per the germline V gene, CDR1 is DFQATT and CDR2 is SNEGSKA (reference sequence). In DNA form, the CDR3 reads TGCAGTGCTAGGGGAGGGACACTAGATAATCAGCCCCAGCATTTT. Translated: CSARGGTLDNQPQHF.

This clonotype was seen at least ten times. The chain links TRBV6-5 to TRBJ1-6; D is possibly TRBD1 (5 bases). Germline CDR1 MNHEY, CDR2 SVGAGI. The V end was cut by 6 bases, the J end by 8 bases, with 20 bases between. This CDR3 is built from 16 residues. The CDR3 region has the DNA TGTGCCAGCAGCGCCCCCGCGGTTCGGGGGGATTCACCCCTCCACTTT. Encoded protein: CASSAPAVRGDSPLHF.

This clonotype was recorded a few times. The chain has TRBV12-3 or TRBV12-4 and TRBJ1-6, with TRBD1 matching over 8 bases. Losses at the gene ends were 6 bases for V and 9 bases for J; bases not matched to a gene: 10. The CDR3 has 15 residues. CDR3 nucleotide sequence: TGTGCCAGCAGCCCATCACAGGGGGGTTCTTCACCCCTCCACTTT. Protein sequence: CASSPSQGGSSPLHF.

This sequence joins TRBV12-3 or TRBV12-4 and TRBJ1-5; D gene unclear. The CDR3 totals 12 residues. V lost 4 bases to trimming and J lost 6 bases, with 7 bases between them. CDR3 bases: TGTGCCAGCAGTTCGAATCTTCAGCCCCAGCATTTT. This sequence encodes CASSSNLQPQHF.

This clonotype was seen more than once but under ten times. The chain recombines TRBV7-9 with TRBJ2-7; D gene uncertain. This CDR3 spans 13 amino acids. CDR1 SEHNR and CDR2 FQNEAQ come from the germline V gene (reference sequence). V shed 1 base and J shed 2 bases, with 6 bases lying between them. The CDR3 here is CASSLGWTYEQYF. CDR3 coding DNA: TGTGCCAGCAGCTTAGGGTGGACCTACGAGCAGTACTTC. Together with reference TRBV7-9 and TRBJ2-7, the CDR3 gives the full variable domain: DTGVSQNPRHKITKRGQNVTFRCDPISEHNRLYWYRQTLGQGPEFLTYFQNEAQLEKSRLLSDRFSAERPKGSFSTLEIQRTEQGDSAMYLCASSLGWTYEQYFGPGTRLTVT.

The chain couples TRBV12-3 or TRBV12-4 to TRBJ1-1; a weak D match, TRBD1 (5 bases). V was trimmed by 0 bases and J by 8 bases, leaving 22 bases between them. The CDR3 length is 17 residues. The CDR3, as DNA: TGTGCCAGCAGTTTAGCGCAGTGGGGACGCTATAACCCCGAAGCTTTCTTT. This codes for CASSLAQWGRYNPEAFF.

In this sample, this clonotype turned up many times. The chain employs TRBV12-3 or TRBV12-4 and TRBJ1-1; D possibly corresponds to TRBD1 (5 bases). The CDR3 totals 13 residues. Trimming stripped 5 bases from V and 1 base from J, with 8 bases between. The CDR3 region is CASSVDRNTEAFF. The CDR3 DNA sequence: TGTGCCAGCAGTGTCGACAGGAACACTGAAGCTTTCTTT.

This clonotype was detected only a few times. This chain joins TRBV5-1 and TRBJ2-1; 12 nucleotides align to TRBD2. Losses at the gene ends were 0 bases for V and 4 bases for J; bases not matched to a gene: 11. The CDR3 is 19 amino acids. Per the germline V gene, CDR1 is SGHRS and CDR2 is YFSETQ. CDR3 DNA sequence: TGCGCCAGCAGCTTGGCCGGACTAGCGGGGACGCTAAATTACAATGAGCAGTTCTTC. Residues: CASSLAGLAGTLNYNEQFF.

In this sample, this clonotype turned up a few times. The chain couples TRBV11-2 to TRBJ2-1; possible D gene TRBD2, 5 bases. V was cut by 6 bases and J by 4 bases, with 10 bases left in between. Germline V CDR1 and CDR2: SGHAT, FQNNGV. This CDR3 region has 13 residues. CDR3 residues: CASRGTGYNEQFF. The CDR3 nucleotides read TGTGCCAGCAGGGGCACGGGATACAATGAGCAGTTCTTC.

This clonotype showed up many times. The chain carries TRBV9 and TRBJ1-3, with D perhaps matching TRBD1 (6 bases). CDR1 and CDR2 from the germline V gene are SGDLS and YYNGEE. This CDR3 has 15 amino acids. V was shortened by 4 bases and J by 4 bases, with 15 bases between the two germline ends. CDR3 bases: TGTGCCAGCAGCCTGACAGGCGCGGTGGGAAACACCATATATTTT. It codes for CASSLTGAVGNTIYF. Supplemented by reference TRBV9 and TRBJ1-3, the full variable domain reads DSGVTQTPKHLITATGQRVTLRCSPRSGDLSVYWYQQSLDQGLQFLIQYYNGEERAKGNILERFSAQQFPDLHSELNLSSLELGDSALYFCASSLTGAVGNTIYFGEGSWLTVV.

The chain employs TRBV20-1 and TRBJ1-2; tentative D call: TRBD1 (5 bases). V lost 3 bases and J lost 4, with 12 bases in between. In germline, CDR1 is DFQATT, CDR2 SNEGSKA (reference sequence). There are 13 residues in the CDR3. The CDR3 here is CSASEQDPYGYTF. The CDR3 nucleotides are TGCAGTGCTAGCGAACAGGACCCCTATGGCTACACCTTC.

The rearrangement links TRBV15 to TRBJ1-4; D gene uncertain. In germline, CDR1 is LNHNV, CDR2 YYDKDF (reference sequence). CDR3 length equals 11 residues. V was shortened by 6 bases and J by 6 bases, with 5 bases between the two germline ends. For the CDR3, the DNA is TGTGCCACCAGAGCTGATGAAAAACTGTTTTTT. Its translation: CATRADEKLFF.

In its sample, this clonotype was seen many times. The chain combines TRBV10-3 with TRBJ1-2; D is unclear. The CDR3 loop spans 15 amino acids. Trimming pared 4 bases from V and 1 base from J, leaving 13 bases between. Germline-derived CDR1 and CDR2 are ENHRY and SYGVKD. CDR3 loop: CAISGKAGVNYGYTF. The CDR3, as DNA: TGTGCCATCAGTGGCAAGGCAGGAGTTAACTATGGCTACACCTTC.

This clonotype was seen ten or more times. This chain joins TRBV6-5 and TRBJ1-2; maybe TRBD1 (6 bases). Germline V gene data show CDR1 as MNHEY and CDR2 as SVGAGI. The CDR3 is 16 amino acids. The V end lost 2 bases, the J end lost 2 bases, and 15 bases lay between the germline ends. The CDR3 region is CASSYDSQGTNYGYTF. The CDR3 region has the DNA TGTGCCAGCAGTTACGATTCCCAGGGGACGAACTATGGCTACACCTTC.